Listed here are 13 T cell receptor delta chains from one sample, sequenced in a study of gamma-delta chains in newborns, infants, children (dated by TCRdb to 2018 to 2020). The sample was run on an Illumina MiSeq. Clone calls in TCRdb were regenerated from the public reads with CATT, after which identical DNA sequences shared one row. The sample contains more than 8,000 delta-chain clones, about 3.7% of them found a single time. Together, the top ten hold around 15% of the sample. Sequencing used blood. These receptors were obtained from a child who was a newborn, infant or young child, either healthy, febrile or measles-vaccinated (not recorded which).

This clone appeared a few times. A read error may be the cause here, since a much bigger clone is one base away. This CDR3 is also generated by other DNA sequences in the sample. The rearrangement uses TRDV2 and TRDJ3; D is possibly TRDD3 (5 bases). This CDR3 is 17 amino acids long. Germline lookup yields CDR1 GEAIGNYY and CDR2 EKD. The CDR3 loop is CACDTISSSWDTRQMFF. The CDR3 DNA is TGTGCCTGTGACACTATAAGTAGCTCCTGGGACACCCGACAGATGTTCTTC.

Sample share makes this clone medium-sized. The CDR3 region is CACDEWGIRSWDTRQMFF. The CDR3 nucleotides read TGTGCCTGTGACGAATGGGGGATACGCTCCTGGGACACCCGACAGATGTTTTTC. The chain recombines TRDV2 with TRDJ3; TRDD3 aligns across 11 bases. CDR3 length: 18 amino acids. V lost 3 bases, J lost 0 bases, and 3 bases stayed unmatched. Germline assignment: CDR1 GEAIGNYY and CDR2 EKD.

Note on this clone: The TCRdb protein, from a much larger clone, departs from this DNA's translation at residue 12, likely by read error; the protein shown derives from the DNA. V gene TRDV2 combines with J gene TRDJ3, with TRDD2 matching over 7 bases. The CDR3 is 17 amino acids. Germline CDR1 and CDR2: GEAIGNYY and EKD. CDR3 sequence reads: CACDTLLPSWDARQMFF. Written as DNA, the CDR3 is TGTGCCTGTGACACGTTACTCCCTTCCTGGGACGCCCGACAGATGTTTTTC.

In its sample, this clone was seen a few times. A single base separates this from a much larger clone, so it may be a read error. The same CDR3 also results from other DNA sequences found in this sample. The gene calls are TRDV2 and TRDJ3; TRDD3 matches at 10 bases. Germline V gene sequence: CDR1 GEAIGNYY, CDR2 EKD. The CDR3 has 19 residues. V was pared by 4 bases and J by 0 bases, with 8 bases of the junction left unmatched. The CDR3 reads CACDTAGGYGSWDTRQMFF. CDR3 nucleotides: TGTGCCTGTGATACCGCGGGGGGATACGGCTCCTGGGACACCCGACAGATGTTTTTC.

This clone showed up just a few times. This may arise from a read error, as a much more abundant clone is one base away. The same CDR3 arises from other DNA sequences in this sample as well. The CDR3 loop is CACDTVLGDSSWGTRQMFF. The CDR3 DNA is TGTGCCTGTGACACCGTACTGGGGGACAGCTCCTGGGGCACCCGACAGATGTTTTTC. The gene calls are TRDV2 and TRDJ3, with 9 bases fitting TRDD3. This CDR3 comprises 19 residues. Looked up from germline, CDR1 is GEAIGNYY and CDR2 is EKD.

This clone has just a few counts. Since a much larger clone is just one base distant, this may be a read error. V usage is TRDV2 and J usage is TRDJ3, with 7 bases aligning to TRDD3. V lost 0 bases to trimming and J lost 0 bases; unmatched junction nucleotides: 10. The length of the CDR3 is 20 residues. The V gene's germline CDR1 is GEAIGNYY and CDR2 EKD. The CDR3, as DNA: TGTGCCTGTGACACCGGGGGATGCCGAAGACCCTCCTGGGACACCCGACAGATGTTTTTC. Translated, it gives CACDTGGCRRPSWDTRQMFF.

This clone is labeled medium-sized (0.01 to 0.1%). Other DNA variants within this sample encode the same CDR3. The chain uses TRDV2 and TRDJ3, with D possibly being TRDD3 (5 bases). CDR3 length: 16 residues. Germline V gene sequence: CDR1 GEAIGNYY, CDR2 EKD. V lost 3 bases and J 0 bases, leaving 8 bases between the germline ends. CDR3 residues: CACDWGYSWDTRQMFF. The CDR3 coding sequence is TGTGCCTGTGACTGGGGTTACTCCTGGGACACCCGACAGATGTTTTTC.

This clone was seen only a few times. Given a much more abundant clone one base away, this may be a read error. This chain links TRDV2 with TRDJ1, with D possibly TRDD3 on 6 matching bases. Germline values: CDR1 GEAIGNYY, CDR2 EKD. This CDR3 region has 15 residues. DNA for the CDR3: TGTGCCCGTGACACCGTGGGGGTTTACACCGATAAACTCATCTTT. It codes for CARDTVGVYTDKLIF.

This clone is medium-sized (0.01 to 0.1%) within its sample. The chain couples TRDV2 to TRDJ3; 8 bases line up with TRDD3. Losses at the gene ends were 2 bases for V and 0 bases for J; bases not matched to a gene: 2. Germline CDR1 reads GEAIGNYY; CDR2 reads EKD. The CDR3 contains 17 residues. The CDR3 protein is CACDNWGLSWDTRQMFF. In DNA, the CDR3 is TGTGCCTGTGACAACTGGGGGCTCTCCTGGGACACCCGACAGATGTTTTTC.

The chain links TRDV3 to TRDJ1; D is uncertain. The V and J ends lost 0 bases and 4 bases respectively, with 9 bases between them. Germline V lookup: CDR1 TVYSNPD, CDR2 GDNSRS (reference sequence). CDR3 size: 12 residues. CDR3 amino acids: CAFRAIYDKLIF. As DNA, the CDR3 is TGTGCCTTTAGGGCGATCTACGATAAACTCATCTTT. The whole variable domain, remainder taken from reference TRDV3 and TRDJ1, is CDKVTQSSPDQTVASGSEVVLLCTYDTVYSNPDLFWYRIRPDYSFQFVFYGDNSRSEGADFTQGRFSVKHILTQKAFHLVISPVRTEDSATYYCAFRAIYDKLIFGKGTRVTVEP.

By sample share, this clone is medium-sized. This may stem from a read error, because a much larger clone lies one nucleotide away. Other DNA sequences within the sample encode an identical CDR3. This chain connects TRDV2 to TRDJ3; 8 positions agree with TRDD3. The germline V gene has CDR1 GEAIGNYY and CDR2 EKD. V was clipped by 1 base and J by 0 bases; unmatched bases: 1. The CDR3 totals 17 residues. The CDR3: CACDTGGFSWDTRQMFF. The CDR3 nucleotides read TGTGCCTGTGACACTGGGGGATTCTCCTGGGACACCCGACAGATGTTTTTC.

This clone was found a few times. This DNA's translation differs at residue 9 from TCRdb's protein, which comes from a much larger clone; a read error is likely, and the protein shown is translated from the DNA. J is TRDJ3 and V is TRDV2, with 10 bases lining up with TRDD3. V shed 2 bases, J shed 4 bases, and the junction held 4 bases outside the gene matches. CDR3 size: 17 residues. In germline, CDR1 is GEAIGNYY, CDR2 EKD. In DNA form, the CDR3 reads TGTGCCTGTGACATACTGGGGGATTTTTGGGACACCCGACAGATGTTTTTC. This translates into CACDILGDFWDTRQMFF.

This clone was counted only a few times. V usage is TRDV1 and J usage is TRDJ1, with a possible D match to TRDD3 (5 bases). The CDR3 is made up of 16 amino acids. Trimming cost V 4 bases and J 1 base, with 16 bases left between them. Germline lookup yields CDR1 TSWWSYY and CDR2 QGS. The CDR3 sequence: CALGGRTWGPTDKLIF. CDR3 sequence (DNA): TGTGCTCTTGGGGGCCGTACTTGGGGACCCACCGATAAACTCATCTTT.